This TCR beta chain was documented in a study of blood T cell repertoires in COVID-19. Across the study: In each case, the material was cDNA or gDNA derived from T cells, B-cell-depleted T cells, or PBMCs.

CDR1 and CDR2 from the germline V gene are LGHDT and YNNKEL (reference sequence). This CDR3 spans 16 amino acids. The trim removed 1 base at V and 0 bases at J, leaving 5 bases unmatched. Original processing notes: Estimates of nucleated cell counts were drawn from the amplification of reference gene primers. The assay was immunoSEQ multiplex PCR, and TCRdb's table has in-frame clones only and misses some. V, J and clone size reflect that table, while D and trimming were determined from the DNA. Among 230,000 or so clones listed, more than 65% were seen once. The sequencing sample was made of peripheral blood. The chain has TRBV3-1 (or the pseudogene TRBV3-2) and TRBJ2-7; TRBD2 matches at 8 bases. This receptor was taken from a man aged 50 to 59 with active or convalescent COVID-19. In DNA form, the CDR3 reads TGTGCCAGCAGCCAAGGTGGCGGGGGGCCCTCCTACGAGCAGTACTTC. Amino acids: CASSQGGGGPSYEQYF.